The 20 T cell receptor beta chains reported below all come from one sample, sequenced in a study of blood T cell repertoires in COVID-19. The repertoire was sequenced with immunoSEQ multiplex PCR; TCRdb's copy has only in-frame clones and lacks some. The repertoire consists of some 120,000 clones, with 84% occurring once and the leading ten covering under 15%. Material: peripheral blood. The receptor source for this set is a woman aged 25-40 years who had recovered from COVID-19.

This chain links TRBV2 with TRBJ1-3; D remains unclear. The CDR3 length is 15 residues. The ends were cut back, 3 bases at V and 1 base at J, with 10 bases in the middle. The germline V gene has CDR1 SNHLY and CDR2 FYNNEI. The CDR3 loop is CASSDLWESGNTIYF. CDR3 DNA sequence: TGTGCCAGCAGTGATCTATGGGAGTCTGGAAACACCATATATTTT.

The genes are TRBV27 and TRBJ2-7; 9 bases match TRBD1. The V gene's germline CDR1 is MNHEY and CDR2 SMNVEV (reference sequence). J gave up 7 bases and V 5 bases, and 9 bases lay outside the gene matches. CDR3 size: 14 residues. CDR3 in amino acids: CASSPGTGFLEQYF. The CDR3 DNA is TGTGCCAGCAGTCCCGGGACAGGGTTCCTGGAGCAGTACTTC.

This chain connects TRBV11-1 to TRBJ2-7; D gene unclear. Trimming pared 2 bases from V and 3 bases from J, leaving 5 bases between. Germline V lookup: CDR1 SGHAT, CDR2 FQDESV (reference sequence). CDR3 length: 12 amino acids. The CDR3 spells CASSLNLYEQYF. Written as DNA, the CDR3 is TGTGCCAGCAGCTTAAATCTCTACGAGCAGTACTTC.

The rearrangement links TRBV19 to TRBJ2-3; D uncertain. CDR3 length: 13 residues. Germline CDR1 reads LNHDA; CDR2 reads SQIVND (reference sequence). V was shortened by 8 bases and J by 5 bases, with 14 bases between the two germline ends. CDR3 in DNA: TGTGCCAGTGCTCAATACCCGGGAGATACGCAGTATTTT. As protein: CASAQYPGDTQYF. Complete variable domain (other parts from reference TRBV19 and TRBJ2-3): DGGITQSPKYLFRKEGQNVTLSCEQNLNHDAMYWYRQDPGQGLRLIYYSQIVNDFQKGDIAEGYSVSREKKESFPLTVTSAQKNPTAFYLCASAQYPGDTQYFGPGTRLTVL.

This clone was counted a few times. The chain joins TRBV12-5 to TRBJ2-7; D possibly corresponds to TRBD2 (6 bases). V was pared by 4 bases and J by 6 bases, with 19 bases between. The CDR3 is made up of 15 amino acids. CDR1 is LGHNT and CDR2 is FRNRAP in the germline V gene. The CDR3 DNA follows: TGTGCTAGTGGTTCGGAAAGACTAGGTAAGAGCGAGCAGTACTTC. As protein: CASGSERLGKSEQYF.

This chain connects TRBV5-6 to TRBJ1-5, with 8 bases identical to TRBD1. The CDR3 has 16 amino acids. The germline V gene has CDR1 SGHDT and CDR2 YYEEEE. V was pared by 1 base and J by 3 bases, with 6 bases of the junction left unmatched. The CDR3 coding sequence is TGTGCCAGCAGCTTGTTCGGGACAGGCCACAATCAGCCCCAGCATTTT. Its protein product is CASSLFGTGHNQPQHF.

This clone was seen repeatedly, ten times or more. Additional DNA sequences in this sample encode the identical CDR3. CDR3 nucleotide sequence: TGTGCCAGTAGTAAAACTAGCGGGAGCTACAATGAGCAGTTCTTC. Its protein product is CASSKTSGSYNEQFF. The rearrangement uses TRBV19 and TRBJ2-1; 11 nucleotides align to TRBD2. The V and J ends lost 4 bases and 3 bases, in that order; junction bases with no gene match: 2. CDR3 length equals 15 residues. Germline V lookup: CDR1 LNHDA, CDR2 SQIVND (reference sequence).

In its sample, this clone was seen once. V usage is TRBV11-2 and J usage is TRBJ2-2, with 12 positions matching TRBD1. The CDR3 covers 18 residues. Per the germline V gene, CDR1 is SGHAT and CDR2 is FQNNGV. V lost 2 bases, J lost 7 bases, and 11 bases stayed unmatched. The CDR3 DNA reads TGTGCCAGCAGCTTAATGATGGGACAGGGGGCGCGGGACGGGGAGCTGTTTTTT. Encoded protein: CASSLMMGQGARDGELFF.

The CDR3 DNA follows: TGCGCCAGCAGCCAAGTGGACAGGGCAACTGGAAACACCATATATTTT. Its translation is CASSQVDRATGNTIYF. J is TRBJ1-3 and V is TRBV4-1; 8 positions match TRBD1. The CDR3 extends over 16 amino acids. Losses at the gene ends were 1 base for V and 2 bases for J; bases not matched to a gene: 4. The germline CDR1 and CDR2 sequences are MGHRA and YSYEKL.

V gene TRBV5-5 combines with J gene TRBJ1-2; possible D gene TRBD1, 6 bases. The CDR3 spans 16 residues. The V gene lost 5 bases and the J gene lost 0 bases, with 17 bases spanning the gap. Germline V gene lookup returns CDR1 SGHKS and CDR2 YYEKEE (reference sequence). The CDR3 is CASSRSGGRANYGYTF. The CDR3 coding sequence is TGTGCCAGCAGTCGGAGTGGGGGCCGAGCTAACTATGGCTACACCTTC.

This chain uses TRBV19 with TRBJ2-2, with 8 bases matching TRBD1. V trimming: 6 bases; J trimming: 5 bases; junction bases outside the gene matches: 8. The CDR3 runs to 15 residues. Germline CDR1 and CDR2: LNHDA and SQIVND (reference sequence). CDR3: CASRAWTGKTGELFF. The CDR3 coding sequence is TGTGCCAGTAGGGCCTGGACAGGGAAGACCGGGGAGCTGTTTTTT.

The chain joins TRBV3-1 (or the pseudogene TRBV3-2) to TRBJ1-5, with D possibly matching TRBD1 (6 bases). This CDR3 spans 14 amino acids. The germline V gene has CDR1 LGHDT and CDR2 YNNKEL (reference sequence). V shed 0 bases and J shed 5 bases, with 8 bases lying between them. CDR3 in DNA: TGTGCCAGCAGCCAAGAAACAGGGTATCAGCCCCAGCATTTT. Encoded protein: CASSQETGYQPQHF.

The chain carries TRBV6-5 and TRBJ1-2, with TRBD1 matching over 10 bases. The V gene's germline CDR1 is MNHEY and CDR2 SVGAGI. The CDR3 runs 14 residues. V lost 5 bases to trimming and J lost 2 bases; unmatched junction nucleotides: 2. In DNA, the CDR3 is TGTGCCAGCAGTAGGGGACAGGGGAACTATGGCTACACCTTC. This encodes CASSRGQGNYGYTF.

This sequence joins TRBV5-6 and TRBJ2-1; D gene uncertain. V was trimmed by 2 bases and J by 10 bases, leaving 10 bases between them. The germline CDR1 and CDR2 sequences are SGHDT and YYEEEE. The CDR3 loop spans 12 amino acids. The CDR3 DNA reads TGTGCCAGCAGCTTAAGGAGTGGGGAGCAGTTCTTC. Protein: CASSLRSGEQFF. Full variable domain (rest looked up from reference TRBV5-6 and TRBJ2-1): DAGVTQSPTHLIKTRGQQVTLRCSPKSGHDTVSWYQQALGQGPQFIFQYYEEEERQRGNFPDRFSGHQFPNYSSELNVNALLLGDSALYLCASSLRSGEQFFGPGTRLTVL.

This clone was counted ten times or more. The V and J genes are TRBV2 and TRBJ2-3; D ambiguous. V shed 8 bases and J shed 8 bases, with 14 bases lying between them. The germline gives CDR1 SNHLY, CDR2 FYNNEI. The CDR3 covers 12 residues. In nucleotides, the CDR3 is TGTGCCAGCTCAGAACCCGGCGGTACGCAGTATTTT. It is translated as CASSEPGGTQYF.

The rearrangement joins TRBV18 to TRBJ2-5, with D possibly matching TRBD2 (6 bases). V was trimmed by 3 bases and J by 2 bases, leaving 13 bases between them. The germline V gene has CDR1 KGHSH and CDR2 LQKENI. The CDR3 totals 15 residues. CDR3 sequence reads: CASSPKGLPQETQYF. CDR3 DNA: TGTGCCAGCTCACCCAAGGGACTGCCTCAAGAGACCCAGTACTTC.

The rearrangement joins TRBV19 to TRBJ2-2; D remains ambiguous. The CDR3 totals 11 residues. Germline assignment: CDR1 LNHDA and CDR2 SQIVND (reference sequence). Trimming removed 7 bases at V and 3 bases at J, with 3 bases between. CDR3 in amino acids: CASTDTGELFF. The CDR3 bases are TGTGCCAGTACGGACACCGGGGAGCTGTTTTTT.

The CDR3 coding sequence is TGTGCCACCCGGGCCCCCGGGACAGGGGAGAATGAGCAGTTCTTC. This codes for CATRAPGTGENEQFF. The chain uses TRBV6-6 and TRBJ2-1; TRBD1 aligns across 10 bases. The CDR3 has 15 amino acids. V shed 10 bases, J shed 7 bases, and the junction held 13 bases outside the gene matches. CDR1 MNHNY and CDR2 SVGAGI come from the germline V gene (reference sequence).

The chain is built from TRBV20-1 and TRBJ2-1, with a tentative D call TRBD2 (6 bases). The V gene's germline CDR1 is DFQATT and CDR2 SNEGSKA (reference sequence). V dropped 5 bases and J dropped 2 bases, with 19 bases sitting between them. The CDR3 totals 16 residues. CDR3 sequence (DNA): TGCAGTGCTGGTGGTGGGCGGGGCGCAACCTACAATGAGCAGTTCTTC. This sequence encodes CSAGGGRGATYNEQFF.

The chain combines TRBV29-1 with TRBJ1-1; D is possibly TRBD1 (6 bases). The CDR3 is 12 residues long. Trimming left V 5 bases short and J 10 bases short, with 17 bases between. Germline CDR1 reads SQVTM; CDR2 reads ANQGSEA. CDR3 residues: CSVWMEQGRAFF. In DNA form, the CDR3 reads TGCAGCGTTTGGATGGAACAGGGTAGAGCTTTCTTT.